This T cell receptor (beta chain) was found in a study of Ad26.COV2.S vaccination and SARS-CoV-2 variants. Looking at the study overall: The authors gave Ad26.COV2.S intramuscularly, either once or twice 56 days apart. General observations from the study: Comparable non-spike TCR breadth was observed in vaccine and placebo recipients. Ad26.COV2.S recipients had broader spike-specific TCRs (P = 0.0014).

About this clone: Its antigen is unknown.

Treatment here: 19 received Ad26.COV2.S at low or high dose, single or two shots; five or six received placebo; per-sample allocation not given. Sampling happened 63 days after the first vaccine or placebo injection. TCRdb keeps only in-frame clones here, not all; method: immunoSEQ multiplex PCR. The data contain some 500,000 clones, about 91% of them singletons. With 5 bases clipped from V and 10 bases from J, the junction kept 10 bases outside the gene matches. Looked up from germline, CDR1 is LNHDA and CDR2 is SQIVND (reference sequence). The CDR3 sequence is 13 residues long. This receptor was taken from a person between 18 and 60 years old who received the Ad26.COV2.S COVID-19 vaccine or a placebo. This specimen was peripheral blood, taken in a trial of Ad26.COV2.S vaccine versus placebo. The genes are TRBV19 and TRBJ1-1; 7 bases fit TRBD1. CDR3 residues: CASSSDRAKAAFF. CDR3 coding DNA: TGTGCCAGTAGTTCCGACAGGGCGAAGGCAGCTTTCTTT.